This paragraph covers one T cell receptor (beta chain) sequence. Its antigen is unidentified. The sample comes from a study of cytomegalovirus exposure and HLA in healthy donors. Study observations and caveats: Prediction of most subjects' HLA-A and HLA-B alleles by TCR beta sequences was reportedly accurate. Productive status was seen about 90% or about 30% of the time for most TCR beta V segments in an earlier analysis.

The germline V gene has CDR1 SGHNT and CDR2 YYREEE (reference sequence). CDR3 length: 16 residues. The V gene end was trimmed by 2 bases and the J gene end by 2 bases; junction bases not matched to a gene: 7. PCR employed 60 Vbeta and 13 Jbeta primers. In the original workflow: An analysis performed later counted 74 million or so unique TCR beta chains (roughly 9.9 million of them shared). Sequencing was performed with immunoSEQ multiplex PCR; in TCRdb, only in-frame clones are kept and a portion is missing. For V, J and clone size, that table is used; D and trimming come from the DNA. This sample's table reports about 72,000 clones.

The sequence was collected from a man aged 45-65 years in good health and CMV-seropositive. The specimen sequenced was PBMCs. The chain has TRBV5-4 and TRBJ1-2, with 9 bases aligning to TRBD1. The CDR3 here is CASSFNRGLGNYGYTF. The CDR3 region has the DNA TGTGCCAGCAGCTTCAACAGGGGGCTCGGGAACTATGGCTACACCTTC.